Listed below are T cell receptor beta chains from one sample, sequenced in a study of control samples from healthy donors and cancer patients. Produced via immunoSEQ multiplex PCR; TCRdb's table is partial and in-frame only. The sample contains about 120,000 clones, 70% to 90% of which appear only once. Material for sequencing was blood. The receptors come from a man in his forties in good health. The CDR3 runs from the conserved cysteine through the conserved F or W. D genes are given only for firm matches. Size values are once, few and many counts, or a class for expanded clones, and some rows have none.

j_call	clone_size	d_call	v_call	cdr3_length	cdr3_aa	cdr3_nt
TRBJ1-3	.	.	TRBV7-8	16	CASSPGGLNTGNTIYF	TGTGCCAGCAGCCCGGGGGGACTCAACACTGGAAACACCATATATTTT
TRBJ2-3	.	.	TRBV5-1	15	CASNPRQAFWDTQYF	TGCGCCAGCAACCCCAGACAGGCCTTCTGGGATACGCAGTATTTT
TRBJ2-3	.	TRBD1	TRBV6-5	16	CASSYSPRGSTDTQYF	TGTGCCAGCAGTTACAGTCCCAGGGGGTCTACAGATACGCAGTATTTT
TRBJ1-4	.	.	TRBV6-6	12	CASSRGNEKLFF	TGTGCCAGCTCCAGGGGTAATGAAAAACTGTTTTTT
TRBJ2-5	.	TRBD2	TRBV7-7	19	CASSTPQEGTSGVQETQYF	TGTGCCAGCAGCACACCCCAGGAGGGGACTAGCGGGGTCCAAGAGACCCAGTACTTC
TRBJ1-2	.	.	TRBV4-1	19	CASSQNVMRGFRLLYGYTF	TGCGCCAGCAGCCAAAACGTGATGAGGGGGTTCAGACTCCTCTATGGCTACACCTTC
TRBJ2-1	.	TRBD2	TRBV5-1	16	CASSYTGTITYNEQFF	TGCGCCAGCAGCTACACCGGGACTATAACTTACAATGAGCAGTTCTTC
TRBJ1-1	.	TRBD1	TRBV19	14	CASSIEQGVAEAFF	TGTGCCAGTAGTATAGAACAGGGGGTCGCTGAAGCTTTCTTT
TRBJ2-4	.	.	TRBV12-5	14	CASGLSRPPNIQYF	TGTGCTAGTGGTTTGTCCCGTCCGCCAAACATTCAGTACTTC
TRBJ2-7	.	TRBD1	TRBV27	13	CASSRTGSYEQYF	TGTGCCAGCAGTCGGACAGGCTCCTACGAGCAGTACTTC
TRBJ1-4	.	.	TRBV7-8	16	CASSLIWAGTNEKLFF	TGTGCCAGCAGCTTAATCTGGGCAGGGACTAATGAAAAACTGTTTTTT
TRBJ2-3	.	.	TRBV12-3/TRBV12-4	12	CASRLSPDTQYF	TGTGCCAGCAGGTTGAGCCCAGATACGCAGTATTTT
TRBJ2-7	.	TRBD1	TRBV7-9	15	CASSSRTGLSYEQYF	TGTGCCAGCAGCTCAAGGACAGGGCTATCCTACGAGCAGTACTTC
TRBJ1-4	.	TRBD1	TRBV7-9	17	CASSPRDRVSTNEKLFF	TGTGCCAGCAGTCCCCGGGACAGGGTGTCAACTAATGAAAAACTGTTTTTT
TRBJ1-2	.	.	TRBV12-3/TRBV12-4	12	CASSKHNYGYTF	TGTGCCAGCAGTAAGCATAACTATGGCTACACCTTC
TRBJ2-3	.	.	TRBV3-1/TRBV3-2	16	CASSQVLTLQADTQYF	TGTGCCAGCAGCCAAGTGCTGACATTACAGGCAGATACGCAGTATTTT
TRBJ1-1	once	.	TRBV27	16	CASSFGGRPMNTEAFF	TGTGCCAGCAGTTTCGGGGGGAGGCCCATGAACACTGAAGCTTTCTTT
TRBJ2-1	.	TRBD1	TRBV24-1	14	CATSGSGGDNEQFF	TGTGCCACCAGTGGGTCAGGGGGTGACAATGAGCAGTTCTTC
TRBJ2-2	.	TRBD1	TRBV9	15	CASSPRTGISGELFF	TGTGCCAGCAGCCCTCGGACAGGGATCTCCGGGGAGCTGTTTTTT
TRBJ1-5	.	.	TRBV7-2	14	CASSLGGPNQPQHF	TGTGCCAGCAGCTTAGGTGGCCCTAATCAGCCCCAGCATTTT
TRBJ1-1	.	.	TRBV19	14	CASSKTVENTEAFF	TGTGCCAGTAGTAAGACTGTCGAGAACACTGAAGCTTTCTTT
TRBJ1-2	.	.	TRBV5-5	14	CASSLGWRGSPSYF	TGTGCCAGCAGCTTGGGTTGGCGGGGTTCCCCATCGTACTTC
TRBJ1-2	.	.	TRBV7-9	16	CASSSAYRDLVYGYTF	TGTGCCAGCAGCTCCGCATACAGGGACCTTGTCTATGGCTACACCTTC
TRBJ1-2	.	.	TRBV21-1	14	CASSNGGQNYGYTF	TGTGCCAGCAGCAACGGGGGACAGAACTATGGCTACACCTTC
TRBJ2-7	.	TRBD1	TRBV11-3	15	CASSSRTGKDDEQYF	TGTGCCAGCAGCAGTCGGACAGGGAAAGACGACGAGCAGTACTTC
TRBJ2-7	.	TRBD2	TRBV12-3/TRBV12-4	13	CASSFSGGYEQYF	TGTGCCAGCAGTTTTAGCGGGGGTTACGAGCAGTACTTC
TRBJ2-5	.	.	TRBV6-1	14	CASSERSAQETQYF	TGTGCCAGCAGTGAACGAAGCGCTCAAGAGACCCAGTACTTC
TRBJ2-7	.	TRBD1	TRBV5-6	16	CASSSISRDRVGEQYF	TGTGCCAGCAGCTCAATATCCCGGGACAGGGTGGGAGAGCAGTACTTC